Below, 20 T cell receptor beta chains from the same sample are listed, as sequenced in a study of cytotoxic CD8 clonotypes in ibrutinib-treated CLL. Measured with immunoSEQ multiplex PCR; TCRdb has only the in-frame clones, and not every one. Found here are about 130,000 clones, about 79% of them singletons; the top ten hold around 13%. The source was PBMCs, collected after 12 months of ibrutinib treatment. These receptors were collected from a human donor with chronic lymphocytic leukemia.

The chain combines TRBV11-2 with TRBJ1-5; 7 nucleotides line up with TRBD1. CDR1 SGHAT and CDR2 FQNNGV come from the germline V gene. The CDR3 sequence is 15 residues long. Trimming cost V 4 bases and J 1 base; bases outside gene matches: 4. The CDR3 loop is CASSSTGESNQPQHF. As DNA, the CDR3 is TGTGCCAGCAGCTCCACAGGGGAGAGCAATCAGCCCCAGCATTTT.

This sequence joins TRBV15 and TRBJ2-2; D is possibly TRBD2 (5 bases). Trimming took off 3 bases at V and 1 base at J, with 12 bases between the two ends. CDR3 length equals 16 residues. The V gene's germline CDR1 is LNHNV and CDR2 YYDKDF (reference sequence). CDR3 in amino acids: CATSSGLQLNTGELFF. Here the CDR3 DNA reads TGTGCCACCAGCAGCGGACTCCAACTGAACACCGGGGAGCTGTTTTTT.

The chain joins TRBV5-4 to TRBJ1-2; 7 bases line up with TRBD1. The CDR3 sequence is 14 residues long. The V segment lost 5 bases and the J segment 4 bases; nucleotides outside the gene matches: 8. CDR1 SGHNT and CDR2 YYREEE come from the germline V gene (reference sequence). CDR3 nucleotide sequence: TGTGCCAGCAGACTAGGGACAGCCAGCTATGGCTACACCTTC. It is translated as CASRLGTASYGYTF.

This clone was found a few times. This chain joins TRBV18 and TRBJ1-1, with D maybe TRBD1 (6 bases). Germline CDR1 KGHSH, CDR2 LQKENI. V lost 4 bases and J lost 1, with 7 bases in between. CDR3 length equals 13 residues. DNA for the CDR3: TGTGCCAGCTCACGAGGGGGGAACACTGAAGCTTTCTTT. Translating it yields CASSRGGNTEAFF.

This chain links TRBV9 with TRBJ2-1, with 9 nucleotides matching TRBD2. The CDR3 is 14 amino acids. Trimming removed 3 bases from V and 6 bases from J; junction bases left unmatched: 4. The V gene's germline CDR1 is SGDLS and CDR2 YYNGEE. The CDR3 is CASSGREGPNEQFF. The CDR3 coding sequence is TGTGCCAGCAGCGGGCGGGAGGGGCCCAATGAGCAGTTCTTC.

This chain links TRBV18 with TRBJ1-1, with a tentative D call TRBD1 (5 bases). V was cut by 2 bases and J by 7 bases, with 11 bases left in between. Germline CDR1 KGHSH, CDR2 LQKENI. The CDR3 spans 13 residues. CDR3 sequence: CASSPMGTGEAFF. The CDR3 bases are TGTGCCAGCTCACCAATGGGAACAGGTGAAGCTTTCTTT.

The chain combines TRBV27 with TRBJ1-4; 10 bases match TRBD1. CDR3 length: 18 amino acids. The ends lost 3 bases at V and 8 bases at J; junction bases unmatched: 15. The V gene's germline CDR1 is MNHEY and CDR2 SMNVEV (reference sequence). The CDR3 nucleotides are TGTGCCAGCAGTTTTATTCGACAGGGGGCGGGGGGAAACGAAAAACTGTTTTTT. Its protein product is CASSFIRQGAGGNEKLFF.

In DNA form, the CDR3 reads TGTGCCAGCAGCTTAGATCACGAGGGAGTTGGAGATACGCAGTATTTT. Translating gives CASSLDHEGVGDTQYF. The V call is TRBV11-3, the J call TRBJ2-3; a weak D match, TRBD2 (5 bases). The V gene lost 0 bases and the J gene lost 5 bases, with 15 bases spanning the gap. There are 16 residues in the CDR3. The germline V gene has CDR1 SGHNT and CDR2 YENEEA.

The chain carries TRBV19 and TRBJ2-1; D not certain. The V end lost 4 bases, the J end lost 2 bases, and 15 bases lay between the germline ends. The CDR3 spans 16 residues. Germline CDR1 is LNHDA and CDR2 is SQIVND (reference sequence). The CDR3 sequence is CASSTPASSPYNEQFF. CDR3 nucleotide sequence: TGTGCCAGTAGTACCCCCGCTAGTAGCCCCTACAATGAGCAGTTCTTC.

The chain combines TRBV6-6 with TRBJ1-2, with D perhaps matching TRBD1 (6 bases). CDR3 length: 13 residues. The V gene lost 7 bases and the J gene lost 4 bases, with 13 bases spanning the gap. CDR1 is MNHNY and CDR2 is SVGAGI in the germline V gene (reference sequence). CDR3 DNA: TGTGCCAGCACCAACAGGGATGGCTATGGCTACACCTTC. It codes for CASTNRDGYGYTF.

Note on this clone: Germline is not matched at one junction end, which may reflect a read error. The genes are TRBV29-1 and TRBJ2-5; unclear D gene. The CDR3 totals 13 residues. Germline V gene sequence: CDR1 SQVTM, CDR2 ANQGSEA. In DNA form, the CDR3 reads TGCAGCGCTGAAGTGGGCAGACGAGAGACCCAGTACTTC. It translates to CSAEVGRRETQYF.

The rearrangement uses TRBV5-1 and TRBJ2-1; D remains unclear. V lost 0 bases to trimming and J lost 2 bases, with 6 bases between them. Per the germline V gene, CDR1 is SGHRS and CDR2 is YFSETQ. This CDR3 has 14 residues. The CDR3 protein is CASSLDRTYNEQFF. The DNA for the CDR3 is TGCGCCAGCAGCTTGGACAGAACCTACAATGAGCAGTTCTTC. Complete variable domain (other parts from reference TRBV5-1 and TRBJ2-1): KAGVTQTPRYLIKTRGQQVTLSCSPISGHRSVSWYQQTPGQGLQFLFEYFSETQRNKGNFPGRFSGRQFSNSRSEMNVSTLELGDSALYLCASSLDRTYNEQFFGPGTRLTVL.

The chain joins TRBV9 to TRBJ2-3; 10 bases align to TRBD2. The CDR3 spans 15 residues. The V gene end was trimmed by 7 bases and the J gene end by 2 bases; junction bases not matched to a gene: 7. CDR1 and CDR2 from the germline V gene are SGDLS and YYNGEE. In DNA, the CDR3 is TGTGCCAGCGCTAGCGGGAGATCCCTCACAGATACGCAGTATTTT. It specifies CASASGRSLTDTQYF.

This clone was seen only a few times. The chain employs TRBV28 and TRBJ2-1, with D tentatively TRBD1 or TRBD2 (5 bases each). The CDR3 extends over 13 amino acids. Trimming took 6 bases from V and 8 from J, leaving 14 bases between them. CDR1 MDHEN and CDR2 SYDVKM come from the germline V gene. The CDR3: CASSPGPTYEQFF. As DNA, the CDR3 is TGTGCCAGCAGCCCGGGACCCACTTATGAGCAGTTCTTC.

The J gene is TRBJ2-7, the V gene TRBV7-9, with 7 bases aligning to TRBD2. The CDR3 length is 16 residues. Trimming removed 5 bases from V and 1 base from J; junction bases left unmatched: 11. Germline CDR1 SEHNR, CDR2 FQNEAQ (reference sequence). Here the CDR3 reads CASSPRSAGVSYEQYF. CDR3 DNA sequence: TGTGCCAGCAGCCCAAGGAGTGCGGGGGTTTCCTACGAGCAGTACTTC.

The gene calls are TRBV2 and TRBJ1-1; possibly TRBD1 for D (6 bases). This CDR3 is 16 amino acids long. Germline CDR1 reads SNHLY; CDR2 reads FYNNEI. Trimming removed 6 bases at V and 0 bases at J, with 17 bases between. CDR3 DNA: TGTGCCAGCAGGGGAGGACAGCCGATTATGAACACTGAAGCTTTCTTT. The encoded protein is CASRGGQPIMNTEAFF.

The chain is built from TRBV4-2 and TRBJ2-1; 7 nucleotides align to TRBD2. The V gene's germline CDR1 is LGHNA and CDR2 YNFKEQ. The CDR3 runs to 16 residues. Trimming removed 0 bases from V and 4 bases from J; junction bases left unmatched: 6. The DNA of the CDR3 is TGTGCCAGCAGCCAAGATGCAGCGGGACCTTACAATGAGCAGTTCTTC. Translating it yields CASSQDAAGPYNEQFF.

The V call is TRBV6-1, the J call TRBJ2-1, with a tentative D call TRBD1 (6 bases). The germline CDR1 and CDR2 sequences are MNHNS and SASEGT. Trimming left V 2 bases short and J 7 bases short, with 6 bases between. This CDR3 is built from 12 residues. The CDR3 here is CASSEQGNEQFF. In DNA, the CDR3 is TGTGCCAGCAGTGAACAGGGGAATGAGCAGTTCTTC.

This clone appeared once. The chain combines TRBV7-9 with TRBJ2-1; no definite D call. The CDR3 has 12 residues. V was trimmed by 1 base and J by 10 bases, leaving 8 bases between them. From germline, CDR1 is SEHNR and CDR2 FQNEAQ (reference sequence). The CDR3 here is CASSLEWVEQFF. The DNA for the CDR3 is TGTGCCAGCAGCTTAGAGTGGGTGGAGCAGTTCTTC.

To note about this clone: This sample includes further DNA sequences coding for the same CDR3. The chain has TRBV5-1 and TRBJ1-1, with D possibly TRBD1 on 5 matching bases. This CDR3 is 13 amino acids long. Germline CDR1 is SGHRS and CDR2 is YFSETQ. V was trimmed by 6 bases and J by 0 bases, leaving 9 bases between them. The CDR3 here is CASTRGVNTEAFF. DNA of the CDR3: TGCGCCAGCACCCGAGGGGTGAACACTGAAGCTTTCTTT.